The 15 T cell receptor beta chains given below trace back to one sample, sequenced in a study of T cells in Graves' hyperthyroidism and ophthalmopathy. Amplification targeted TCR beta CDR3 regions from RNA transcripts. Researchers ran a first-round RT-PCR on the TCR CDR3 using the HTBI primer set. MiXCR, run by TCRdb on the multiplex PCR reads, gives a single entry per CDR3 protein. The sample carries around 300,000 distinct CDR3 sequences, roughly 22% recorded once. What was sequenced was blood. The receptors were sampled from a man aged 30 to 45 with Graves' ophthalmopathy.

This clonotype was detected ten times or more. The V gene is TRBV3-1, the J gene TRBJ2-1; the match to TRBD2 covers 8 bases. Trimming removed 2 bases from V and 8 bases from J; junction bases left unmatched: 17. CDR1 is LGHDT, CDR2 YNNKEL, per germline (reference sequence). The CDR3 runs to 18 residues. As DNA, the CDR3 is TGTGCCAGCAGCCAATTGGGGAGCGGGAGCTATGATGTCGATGAGCAGTTCTTC. Translating it yields CASSQLGSGSYDVDEQFF.

This clonotype has at least ten counts. The gene calls are TRBV11-2 and TRBJ1-4, with 7 bases identical to TRBD1. CDR1 is SGHAT and CDR2 is FQNNGV in the germline V gene. This CDR3 region has 17 residues. V lost 5 bases and J lost 7; bases outside the gene matches: 16. The CDR3 spells CASSPGGLRGLGEKLFF. The CDR3 region has the DNA TGTGCCAGCAGCCCCGGCGGCCTCAGGGGGTTGGGTGAAAAACTGTTTTTT.

This clonotype was detected only a few times. J is TRBJ2-5 and V is TRBV3-1; tentatively, D is TRBD2 (6 bases). Germline V gene sequence: CDR1 LGHDT, CDR2 YNNKEL (reference sequence). The CDR3 loop spans 15 amino acids. Trimming pared 5 bases from V and 2 bases from J, leaving 15 bases between. The CDR3 sequence is CASSAGSGEQETQYF. For the CDR3, the DNA is TGTGCCAGCAGCGCGGGTAGCGGAGAACAAGAGACCCAGTACTTC.

In this sample, this clonotype turned up many times. The DNA of the CDR3 is TGCAGCGTCGAGACTAGCGGGAGCTCCTACGAGCAGTACTTC. It specifies CSVETSGSSYEQYF. This sequence joins TRBV29-1 and TRBJ2-7; 12 bases map to TRBD2. CDR1 SQVTM and CDR2 ANQGSEA come from the germline V gene. J was trimmed by 0 bases and V by 6 bases; bases with no gene match: 3. This CDR3 comprises 14 residues.

The rearrangement joins TRBV20-1 to TRBJ2-3; D tentatively reads TRBD1 or TRBD2 (6 bases each). CDR1 is DFQATT and CDR2 is SNEGSKA in the germline V gene (reference sequence). The CDR3 is 16 amino acids. Trimming stripped 1 base from V and 4 bases from J, with 18 bases between. CDR3 region: CSARGVRGAPADTQYF. CDR3 sequence (DNA): TGCAGTGCTAGAGGAGTAAGGGGGGCCCCGGCAGATACGCAGTATTTT.

The V gene is TRBV20-1, the J gene TRBJ2-3, with 7 bases fitting TRBD1. V gave up 5 bases and J gave up 1 base; unmatched junction bases: 15. The CDR3 runs to 17 residues. Germline lookup yields CDR1 DFQATT and CDR2 SNEGSKA (reference sequence). CDR3 nucleotide sequence: TGCAGTGCTGAACGTCGGGGTAACAGGGGAGGCACAGATACGCAGTATTTT. It translates to CSAERRGNRGGTDTQYF.

This chain uses TRBV5-1 with TRBJ1-1; D not resolved. This CDR3 is built from 15 residues. Trimming left V 5 bases short and J 1 base short, with 15 bases between. Per the germline V gene, CDR1 is SGHRS and CDR2 is YFSETQ. The CDR3: CASSNTLLGNTEAFF. CDR3 in DNA: TGCGCCAGCAGTAACACCCTCCTAGGGAACACTGAAGCTTTCTTT. The variable domain in full, with the rest retrieved from reference TRBV5-1 and TRBJ1-1, is KAGVTQTPRYLIKTRGQQVTLSCSPISGHRSVSWYQQTPGQGLQFLFEYFSETQRNKGNFPGRFSGRQFSNSRSEMNVSTLELGDSALYLCASSNTLLGNTEAFFGQGTRLTVV.

This clonotype turned up a few times. J is TRBJ2-7 and V is TRBV27; 12 nucleotides agree with TRBD1. This CDR3 contains 15 residues. V was pared by 3 bases and J by 5 bases, with 5 bases of the junction left unmatched. CDR1 and CDR2 from the germline V gene are MNHEY and SMNVEV (reference sequence). This chain's CDR3 is CASSFRDRGHDEQYF. The CDR3 DNA is TGTGCCAGCAGTTTCCGGGACAGGGGGCATGACGAGCAGTACTTC.

This clonotype was observed at least ten times. The chain has TRBV3-1 and TRBJ2-5; TRBD1 is a possible D gene (6 bases). From germline, CDR1 is LGHDT and CDR2 YNNKEL (reference sequence). The length of the CDR3 is 16 residues. V lost 0 bases to trimming and J lost 1 base, with 12 bases between them. The CDR3 region is CASSQEGRDTQETQYF. The CDR3 DNA is TGTGCCAGCAGCCAAGAAGGCCGGGACACCCAAGAGACCCAGTACTTC.

The sample holds a few counts of this clonotype. CDR3 residues: CASTFGGANEKLFF. The CDR3, as DNA: TGTGCCAGCACCTTCGGTGGGGCTAATGAAAAACTGTTTTTT. The chain combines TRBV7-9 with TRBJ1-4; no firm D call. This CDR3 is 14 amino acids long. V dropped 7 bases and J dropped 3 bases, with 12 bases sitting between them. Germline V gene lookup returns CDR1 SEHNR and CDR2 FQNEAQ (reference sequence).

The chain combines TRBV7-3 with TRBJ2-5; a possible D gene is TRBD2 (6 bases). The CDR3 consists of 14 residues. Per the germline V gene, CDR1 is SGHTA and CDR2 is FQGTGA. Trimming shortened V by 2 bases and J by 5 bases, and 12 bases separated the two germline ends. The chain's CDR3 is CASSLEASVETQYF. CDR3 in DNA: TGTGCCAGCAGCTTAGAGGCTAGCGTGGAGACCCAGTACTTC. Variable domain in full (rest from reference TRBV7-3 and TRBJ2-5): GAGVSQTPSNKVTEKGKYVELRCDPISGHTALYWYRQSLGQGPEFLIYFQGTGAADDSGLPNDRFFAVRPEGSVSTLKIQRTERGDSAVYLCASSLEASVETQYFGPGTRLLVL.

This clonotype was picked up a small number of times. The genes are TRBV7-8 and TRBJ2-7; D may be TRBD1 (6 bases). The V end was cut by 1 base, the J end by 3 bases, with 13 bases between. The CDR3 covers 15 residues. Germline V gives CDR1 SGHVS, CDR2 FQNEAQ. CDR3 amino acids: CASSLVWDKYYEQYF. The CDR3 DNA sequence: TGTGCCAGCAGCTTAGTATGGGACAAGTACTACGAGCAGTACTTC.

This clonotype has only a few counts. V gene TRBV11-3 combines with J gene TRBJ2-7; no firm D call. V was cut by 3 bases and J by 3 bases, with 9 bases left in between. The CDR3 length is 13 residues. Looked up from germline, CDR1 is SGHNT and CDR2 is YENEEA. The CDR3, as DNA: TGTGCCAGCAGCTTTGGCAGGAGCTACGAGCAGTACTTC. This translates into CASSFGRSYEQYF. The full variable domain, completed using reference TRBV11-3 and TRBJ2-7, is EAGVVQSPRYKIIEKKQPVAFWCNPISGHNTLYWYLQNLGQGPELLIRYENEEAVDDSQLPKDRFSAERLKGVDSTLKIQPAELGDSAVYLCASSFGRSYEQYFGPGTRLTVT.

This clonotype occurred many times. The rearrangement joins TRBV20-1 to TRBJ1-1, with 11 bases lining up with TRBD1. This CDR3 comprises 13 residues. Germline V gene data show CDR1 as DFQATT and CDR2 as SNEGSKA (reference sequence). Trimming cost V 6 bases and J 7 bases; bases outside gene matches: 7. In nucleotides, the CDR3 is TGCAGTGCCGGACAGGGGGCCTCCGGTGAAGCTTTCTTT. Protein product: CSAGQGASGEAFF.

This clonotype was recorded a few times. The J gene is TRBJ1-6, the V gene TRBV18; weak D call: TRBD1 (5 bases). Per germline, CDR1 KGHSH and CDR2 LQKENI. The CDR3 runs 14 residues. Trimming pared 2 bases from V and 6 bases from J, leaving 8 bases between. CDR3: CASSPSGGNSPLHF. In DNA form, the CDR3 reads TGTGCCAGCTCACCAAGCGGGGGTAATTCACCCCTCCACTTT.